One and the same sample provided the 10 T cell receptor beta chains below, sequenced in a study of blood T cell repertoires in COVID-19 (dated by TCRdb to 2018 to 2021). The library was obtained by the immunoSEQ multiplex PCR assay. This immuneACCESS table, as held by TCRdb, lists in-frame sequences with V and J called but not all clones. Of the missing ones, under half trace to an unresolved V gene in checked studies; the others have no known cause. This sample has 70,000 to 100,000 clones in its table, and around nine tenths of those were observed once. The ten largest clones represent approximately 1.3% of the sample. Sample: peripheral blood. Receptor source: a man aged 80 or over with active or convalescent COVID-19.

The chain's CDR3 is CATSRDIGGAFF. In DNA form, the CDR3 reads TGTGCCACCAGCAGAGATATCGGTGGAGCTTTCTTT. This chain links TRBV15 with TRBJ1-1, with D uncertain. The CDR3 covers 12 residues. Per germline, CDR1 LNHNV and CDR2 YYDKDF (reference sequence). V was cut by 0 bases and J by 10 bases, with 9 bases left in between.

This clone was seen repeatedly, ten times or more. V usage is TRBV9 and J usage is TRBJ2-1; 8 bases align to TRBD1. This CDR3 contains 15 residues. Germline V gene sequence: CDR1 SGDLS, CDR2 YYNGEE. Trimming at V came to 1 base and at J to 0 bases, leaving 0 bases not matched to a gene. DNA for the CDR3: TGTGCCAGCAGCGTAACAGGGGGCTCCTACAATGAGCAGTTCTTC. Its translation is CASSVTGGSYNEQFF. Looking up the rest from reference TRBV9 and TRBJ2-1 gives the full variable domain: DSGVTQTPKHLITATGQRVTLRCSPRSGDLSVYWYQQSLDQGLQFLIQYYNGEERAKGNILERFSAQQFPDLHSELNLSSLELGDSALYFCASSVTGGSYNEQFFGPGTRLTVL.

CDR3: CASSFSAIPYEQYF. The CDR3, as DNA: TGTGCCAGCAGCTTTAGCGCCATCCCCTACGAGCAGTACTTC. V is TRBV7-2 and J is TRBJ2-7; tentative D call: TRBD2 (5 bases). CDR1 and CDR2 (germline): SGHTA, FQGNSA. The CDR3 is 14 residues long. The V end lost 3 bases, the J end lost 2 bases, and 11 bases lay between the germline ends.

The chain links TRBV5-6 to TRBJ1-1, with D maybe TRBD1 (5 bases). This CDR3 has 14 residues. Germline assignment: CDR1 SGHDT and CDR2 YYEEEE. Between the trimmed V and J ends, which lost 4 bases and 1 base, there was a span of 11 bases. The CDR3 DNA reads as TGTGCCAGCAGCCCCGACAGTCGGAACACTGAAGCTTTCTTT. Translated, it gives CASSPDSRNTEAFF.

This chain links TRBV27 with TRBJ1-2, with 8 positions matching TRBD1. There are 17 residues in the CDR3. V lost 7 bases to trimming and J lost 6 bases; unmatched junction nucleotides: 19. Germline CDR1 MNHEY, CDR2 SMNVEV (reference sequence). This chain's CDR3 is CASTTRTGTKTINGYTF. The DNA for the CDR3 is TGTGCCAGCACCACACGGACAGGGACCAAGACTATCAATGGCTACACCTTC.

This clone turned up a few times. The chain recombines TRBV5-1 with TRBJ2-5; unclear D gene. With 2 bases removed from V and 1 base from J, the gap between germline ends came to 6 bases. This CDR3 region has 13 residues. The germline V gene has CDR1 SGHRS and CDR2 YFSETQ. In DNA form, the CDR3 reads TGCGCCAGCAGCTTTAACACCCAAGAGACCCAGTACTTC. Protein: CASSFNTQETQYF. Supplemented by reference TRBV5-1 and TRBJ2-5, the full variable domain reads KAGVTQTPRYLIKTRGQQVTLSCSPISGHRSVSWYQQTPGQGLQFLFEYFSETQRNKGNFPGRFSGRQFSNSRSEMNVSTLELGDSALYLCASSFNTQETQYFGPGTRLLVL.

The sample holds a few counts of this clone. The J gene is TRBJ2-7, the V gene TRBV11-1; the match to TRBD2 covers 7 bases. With V trimmed by 6 bases and J by 12 bases, 14 bases remained unmatched. From germline, CDR1 is SGHAT and CDR2 FQDESV (reference sequence). This CDR3 contains 13 residues. The CDR3 region is CASSLRTSSRRYF. For the CDR3, the DNA is TGTGCCAGCAGTCTCCGGACTAGTTCACGTCGGTACTTC.

In DNA form, the CDR3 reads TGTGCCCGTTCGGGGAGCGGGATAAACAATGAGCAGTTCTTC. Amino acids: CARSGSGINNEQFF. The chain has TRBV2 and TRBJ2-1; 7 bases are a match to TRBD2. Per the germline V gene, CDR1 is SNHLY and CDR2 is FYNNEI. J gave up 5 bases and V 11 bases, and 12 bases lay outside the gene matches. The CDR3 runs to 14 residues. The full variable domain, its missing parts supplied by reference TRBV2 and TRBJ2-1, is EPEVTQTPSHQVTQMGQEVILRCVPISNHLYFYWYRQILGQKVEFLVSFYNNEISEKSEIFDDQFSVERPDGSNFTLKIRSTKLEDSAMYFCARSGSGINNEQFFGPGTRLTVL.

The chain couples TRBV5-4 to TRBJ2-7; tentatively, D is TRBD1 (7 bases). The CDR3 runs to 14 residues. The V end lost 3 bases, the J end lost 3 bases, and 13 bases lay between the germline ends. Germline V lookup: CDR1 SGHNT, CDR2 YYREEE (reference sequence). The CDR3: CASSSGGGGYEQYF. CDR3 DNA: TGTGCCAGCAGCTCCGGAGGGGGCGGCTACGAGCAGTACTTC.

The gene calls are TRBV19 and TRBJ2-3; maybe TRBD2 (5 bases). Germline CDR1 LNHDA, CDR2 SQIVND (reference sequence). The CDR3 is 13 residues long. V was trimmed by 9 bases and J by 4 bases, leaving 14 bases between them. Written as DNA, the CDR3 is TGTGCCAGCCACCCGGGATCCCCAGATACGCAGTATTTT. Amino acid sequence: CASHPGSPDTQYF.